This T cell receptor beta chain came from a study of cytomegalovirus exposure and HLA in healthy donors. As for this clone: Its antigen is not identified.

The PCR made use of 60 Vbeta and 13 Jbeta primers. Profiling relied on immunoSEQ multiplex PCR, and the TCRdb table lists in-frame clones only, not all of them. The sample records over 150,000 clones, roughly 80% being singletons. Study-wide points: Some V segments, including TRBV6-2 and TRBV6-3, were excluded as indistinguishable. A later analysis revealed that TCR association rates differed between HLA loci, peaking at DRB1 and bottoming out at HLA-C. When analyzed later, a missense DCLRE1C variant was found to be linked to TCR beta V- and J-gene trimming. More than 15,000 TCR beta sequences were associated with HLA alleles at 0.05 false discovery rate in a later analysis.

The CDR3 is 14 amino acids. Trimming left V 6 bases short and J 2 bases short, with 14 bases between. Germline V lookup: CDR1 SNHLY, CDR2 FYNNEI. This clonotype originated in a woman aged 40 to 49 in good health and CMV-seronegative. This chain joins TRBV2 and TRBJ2-7, with D possibly matching TRBD1 (5 bases). The sequenced sample consisted of PBMCs. The CDR3 is CASSGDSKAYEQYF. CDR3 in DNA: TGTGCCAGCAGCGGAGACAGTAAGGCCTACGAGCAGTACTTC.